Each of the 5 T cell receptor beta chains below was sequenced from the same sample in a study of cytomegalovirus exposure and HLA in healthy donors (dated by TCRdb to 2017 to 2019). Library preparation used the immunoSEQ multiplex PCR assay. For the multiplex PCR, a mixture combining 60 forward primers for TCR Vbeta segments and 13 reverse primers for TCR Jbeta segments was used. TCRdb carries this immuneACCESS record with in-frame sequences only. Its versions omit some clonotypes, under half of them owing to an unresolved V gene in the studies checked, with the rest unexplained. The sample table contains some 110,000 clones; only one count was recorded for more than 65% of them. 3.2% of the sample lies in the top ten. Input material: PBMCs. These TCRs come from a man aged 25 to 40 in good health and CMV-seronegative.

This clone turned up a few times. V and J are TRBV5-4 and TRBJ2-1, with TRBD1 matching 7 bases. CDR1 is SGHNT and CDR2 is YYREEE in the germline V gene (reference sequence). Trimming removed 3 bases from V and 12 bases from J; junction bases left unmatched: 6. This CDR3 spans 12 amino acids. DNA for the CDR3: TGTGCCAGCAGCTCAGGGGGAGACGGGCAGTTCTTC. Amino acid sequence: CASSSGGDGQFF.

The J gene is TRBJ2-5, the V gene TRBV29-1; D might be TRBD1 (6 bases). The V and J ends lost 5 bases and 5 bases respectively, with 18 bases between them. The germline gives CDR1 SQVTM, CDR2 ANQGSEA. The CDR3 spans 14 residues. CDR3 in DNA: TGCAGCGTTTATGAGACAGGCCCCGGGGAGACCCAGTACTTC. Its translation is CSVYETGPGETQYF.

The chain recombines TRBV6-1 with TRBJ1-2; 7 positions match TRBD1. Germline assignment: CDR1 MNHNS and CDR2 SASEGT. The CDR3 loop spans 14 amino acids. J lost 4 bases, V lost 5 bases, and 7 bases had no gene match. CDR3 loop: CASSTRQGGYGYTF. In DNA form, the CDR3 reads TGTGCCAGCAGTACCCGCCAGGGGGGCTATGGCTACACCTTC.

The chain is built from TRBV19 and TRBJ2-3; D is undetermined. The CDR3 loop spans 13 amino acids. Germline V gene sequence: CDR1 LNHDA, CDR2 SQIVND (reference sequence). V shed 1 base and J shed 1 base, with 3 bases lying between them. CDR3 residues: CASSIGRTDTQYF. DNA of the CDR3: TGTGCCAGTAGTATAGGGCGCACAGATACGCAGTATTTT. The full variable domain, its missing parts supplied by reference TRBV19 and TRBJ2-3, is DGGITQSPKYLFRKEGQNVTLSCEQNLNHDAMYWYRQDPGQGLRLIYYSQIVNDFQKGDIAEGYSVSREKKESFPLTVTSAQKNPTAFYLCASSIGRTDTQYFGPGTRLTVL.

This clone occurred a few times. This sequence joins TRBV6-5 and TRBJ1-1; D perhaps matches TRBD1 (6 bases). Looked up from germline, CDR1 is MNHEY and CDR2 is SVGAGI. The CDR3 runs 14 residues. V lost 4 bases to trimming and J lost 5 bases, with 14 bases between them. Here the CDR3 reads CASSSDSSWTEAFF. The CDR3 nucleotides read TGTGCCAGCAGTTCGGACAGTTCTTGGACTGAAGCTTTCTTT.